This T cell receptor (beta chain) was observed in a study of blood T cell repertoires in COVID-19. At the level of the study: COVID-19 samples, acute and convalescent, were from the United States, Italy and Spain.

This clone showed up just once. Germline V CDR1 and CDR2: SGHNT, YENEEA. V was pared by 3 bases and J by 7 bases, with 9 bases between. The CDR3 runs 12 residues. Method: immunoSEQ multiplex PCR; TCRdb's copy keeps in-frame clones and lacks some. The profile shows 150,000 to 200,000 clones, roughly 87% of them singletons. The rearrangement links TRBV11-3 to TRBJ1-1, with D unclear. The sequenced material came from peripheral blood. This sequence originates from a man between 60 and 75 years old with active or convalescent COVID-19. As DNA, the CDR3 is TGTGCCAGCAGCTTCTATTCAGGTGAAGCTTTCTTT. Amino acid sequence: CASSFYSGEAFF.